This is a list of T cell receptor beta chains from one sample in a study of Ad26.COV2.S vaccination and SARS-CoV-2 variants. Method: immunoSEQ multiplex PCR; TCRdb's copy keeps in-frame clones and lacks some. The sample includes about 350,000 clones, approximately 81% of them seen just once. Specimen: peripheral blood, collected in a trial of Ad26.COV2.S vaccine versus placebo. The receptor source for this set is a person aged 18 to 59 who received the Ad26.COV2.S COVID-19 vaccine or a placebo. The CDR3 runs from the conserved cysteine through the conserved F or W. A D gene is named only where the DNA matches it firmly. Part of the rows lack a size; the others show once, few, many or a class for expanded clones.

d_call: -
clone_size: -
j_call: TRBJ1-4
v_call: TRBV27
cdr3_nt: TGTGCCAGCAGTTTATCGGGGGGTCCTAATGAAAAACTGTTTTTT
cdr3_aa: CASSLSGGPNEKLFF

d_call: -
clone_size: -
j_call: TRBJ1-5
v_call: TRBV28
cdr3_nt: TGTGCCAGCAGCCCACCCGGGAGTACCTATAGCAATCAGCCCCAGCATTTT
cdr3_aa: CASSPPGSTYSNQPQHF

d_call: TRBD2
clone_size: once
j_call: TRBJ2-7
v_call: TRBV30
cdr3_nt: TGTGCCTGGGGACTAGTGACGGGCGAGCAGTACTTC
cdr3_aa: CAWGLVTGEQYF

d_call: -
clone_size: -
j_call: TRBJ1-5
v_call: TRBV6-5
cdr3_nt: TGTGCCAGCAGGGGGGGTCTTAATCAGCCCCAGCATTTT
cdr3_aa: CASRGGLNQPQHF

d_call: TRBD2
clone_size: -
j_call: TRBJ2-5
v_call: TRBV5-1
cdr3_nt: TGCGCCAGCAGCCGGGGACTAGCGGGAGTTTTAGAGACCCAGTACTTC
cdr3_aa: CASSRGLAGVLETQYF

d_call: TRBD1
clone_size: -
j_call: TRBJ1-2
v_call: TRBV28
cdr3_nt: TGTGCCACCGTTCCTGCAGGGGGCGCGGGGGGCTACACCTTC
cdr3_aa: CATVPAGGAGGYTF

d_call: TRBD1
clone_size: -
j_call: TRBJ2-7
v_call: TRBV5-1
cdr3_nt: TGCGCCAGCTCCCTGACAGGGGATGGCTACGAGCAGTACTTC
cdr3_aa: CASSLTGDGYEQYF

d_call: -
clone_size: -
j_call: TRBJ2-7
v_call: TRBV5-6
cdr3_nt: TGTGCCAGCAGCTTGGGCCAAGGCCTACCCCTGAACTTC
cdr3_aa: CASSLGQGLPLNF

d_call: TRBD1
clone_size: -
j_call: TRBJ1-2
v_call: TRBV5-1
cdr3_nt: TGCGCCAGCAGCTCCGGACAGGGACGGTATGGCTACACCTTC
cdr3_aa: CASSSGQGRYGYTF

d_call: -
clone_size: few
j_call: TRBJ1-2
v_call: TRBV7-9
cdr3_nt: TGTGCCAGCAGCTTAAACGGATATGGCTACACCTTC
cdr3_aa: CASSLNGYGYTF

d_call: -
clone_size: -
j_call: TRBJ2-3
v_call: TRBV10-3
cdr3_nt: TGTGCCATCAGTCGGGCTGGCACAGATACGCAGTATTTT
cdr3_aa: CAISRAGTDTQYF

d_call: TRBD2
clone_size: -
j_call: TRBJ2-5
v_call: TRBV27
cdr3_nt: TGTGCCAGCAGTTTATATAATAGCGGGATTGAGACCCAGTACTTC
cdr3_aa: CASSLYNSGIETQYF

d_call: -
clone_size: -
j_call: TRBJ1-1
v_call: TRBV18
cdr3_nt: TGTGCCAGCTCACTTGAGAGGATGGGGACTGAAGCTTTCTTT
cdr3_aa: CASSLERMGTEAFF

d_call: -
clone_size: few
j_call: TRBJ2-7
v_call: TRBV5-1
cdr3_nt: TGCGCCAGCAGCGGGGGATTAGCCTACGAGCAGTACTTC
cdr3_aa: CASSGGLAYEQYF

d_call: TRBD1
clone_size: -
j_call: TRBJ1-6
v_call: TRBV5-6
cdr3_nt: TGTGCCAGCAGCTTTAACCCGGGACAGGGTTCTACACCCCTCCACTTT
cdr3_aa: CASSFNPGQGSTPLHF

d_call: TRBD2
clone_size: few
j_call: TRBJ2-3
v_call: TRBV4-1
cdr3_nt: TGCGCCAGCAGCCAACGGACTAGCGGGGCGGAAGATACGCAGTATTTT
cdr3_aa: CASSQRTSGAEDTQYF

d_call: -
clone_size: -
j_call: TRBJ1-1
v_call: TRBV10-3
cdr3_nt: TGTGCCATCGGGGGAGGGGGAACTGAAGCTTTCTTT
cdr3_aa: CAIGGGGTEAFF

d_call: -
clone_size: -
j_call: TRBJ1-4
v_call: TRBV7-2
cdr3_nt: TGTGCCAGCAGCTTTATGACAGATCCTTATGAAAAACTGTTTTTT
cdr3_aa: CASSFMTDPYEKLFF

d_call: TRBD1
clone_size: -
j_call: TRBJ1-6
v_call: TRBV6-5
cdr3_nt: TGTGCCAGCAGTTGGCGGGGGACAGGCGGATACTCACCCCTCCACTTT
cdr3_aa: CASSWRGTGGYSPLHF

d_call: -
clone_size: -
j_call: TRBJ1-4
v_call: TRBV5-1
cdr3_nt: TGCGCCAGCAGCTTTACCAGGGGTGCAACTAATGAAAAACTGTTTTTT
cdr3_aa: CASSFTRGATNEKLFF

d_call: -
clone_size: -
j_call: TRBJ2-3
v_call: TRBV7-8
cdr3_nt: TGTGCCAGCAGCTTAGCGCAGAAACAGGCCACAGATACGCAGTATTTT
cdr3_aa: CASSLAQKQATDTQYF

d_call: -
clone_size: once
j_call: TRBJ2-7
v_call: TRBV6-5
cdr3_nt: TGTGCCAGCAGTTCGTTGGGGGGCTCCTACGAGCAGTACTTC
cdr3_aa: CASSSLGGSYEQYF

d_call: -
clone_size: -
j_call: TRBJ1-1
v_call: TRBV4-3
cdr3_nt: TGCGCCAGCAGCCAAGATCATCCGGGGGCTACGGACACTGAAGCTTTCTTT
cdr3_aa: CASSQDHPGATDTEAFF

d_call: -
clone_size: -
j_call: TRBJ1-1
v_call: TRBV14
cdr3_nt: TGTGCCAGCAGGTATGACGGGAACACTGAAGCTTTCTTT
cdr3_aa: CASRYDGNTEAFF

d_call: -
clone_size: -
j_call: TRBJ1-5
v_call: TRBV6-2/TRBV6-3
cdr3_nt: TGTGCCAGCAGTTCCCCAAAAACGACAGTTAGCAATCAGCCCCAGCATTTT
cdr3_aa: CASSSPKTTVSNQPQHF

d_call: -
clone_size: -
j_call: TRBJ2-3
v_call: TRBV28
cdr3_nt: TGTGCCAGCAGTTTGGGGGGAGTTAGCACAGATACGCAGTATTTT
cdr3_aa: CASSLGGVSTDTQYF

d_call: TRBD1
clone_size: -
j_call: TRBJ2-2
v_call: TRBV5-1
cdr3_nt: TGCGCCAGCAGCTTGGGGGACAGGGGGCAAAGCGGGGAGCTGTTTTTT
cdr3_aa: CASSLGDRGQSGELFF

d_call: TRBD2
clone_size: few
j_call: TRBJ2-1
v_call: TRBV5-4
cdr3_nt: TGTGCCAGCAGTCGGGAGGGGAGGGCCTACAATGAGCAGTTCTTC
cdr3_aa: CASSREGRAYNEQFF

d_call: -
clone_size: -
j_call: TRBJ2-7
v_call: TRBV28
cdr3_nt: TGTGCCAGCAGACTTCTCGGGACCTACGAGCAGTACTTC
cdr3_aa: CASRLLGTYEQYF

d_call: -
clone_size: once
j_call: TRBJ1-1
v_call: TRBV2
cdr3_nt: TGTGCCAGCAGTGCTGGATCGGACACTGAAGCTTTCTTT
cdr3_aa: CASSAGSDTEAFF

d_call: -
clone_size: -
j_call: TRBJ1-2
v_call: TRBV6-5
cdr3_nt: TGTGCCAGCAGTCAAAACGGCTATGGCTACACCTTC
cdr3_aa: CASSQNGYGYTF

d_call: -
clone_size: -
j_call: TRBJ2-5
v_call: TRBV4-3
cdr3_nt: TGCGCCAGCAGCCGGGGCGGGGACTCCGGAGGACAAGAGACCCAGTACTTC
cdr3_aa: CASSRGGDSGGQETQYF

d_call: -
clone_size: -
j_call: TRBJ2-3
v_call: TRBV5-1
cdr3_nt: TGCGCCACTAAAGACCCGGGCCTAGGAGGAGATACGCAGTATTTT
cdr3_aa: CATKDPGLGGDTQYF

d_call: -
clone_size: -
j_call: TRBJ1-1
v_call: TRBV7-9
cdr3_nt: TGTGCCAGCAGCTTACCAACAGGGACCACTGAAGCTTTCTTT
cdr3_aa: CASSLPTGTTEAFF

d_call: -
clone_size: -
j_call: TRBJ1-4
v_call: TRBV29-1
cdr3_nt: TGCAGCGTTGAAGGGGGAGGGTCTGGTGAAAAACTGTTTTTT
cdr3_aa: CSVEGGGSGEKLFF

d_call: -
clone_size: -
j_call: TRBJ2-3
v_call: TRBV24-1
cdr3_nt: TGTGCCACCAGTCGTGGGCTCACAGATACGCAGTATTTT
cdr3_aa: CATSRGLTDTQYF

d_call: -
clone_size: -
j_call: TRBJ2-7
v_call: TRBV19
cdr3_nt: TGTGCCAGTAGTTCTCAAGGGGGAGGTCCCTACGAGCAGTACTTC
cdr3_aa: CASSSQGGGPYEQYF

d_call: -
clone_size: -
j_call: TRBJ1-1
v_call: TRBV5-5
cdr3_nt: TGTGCCAGCAGCCCGGATCCGGCGCCGAACACTGAAGCTTTCTTT
cdr3_aa: CASSPDPAPNTEAFF

d_call: TRBD1
clone_size: -
j_call: TRBJ2-2
v_call: TRBV10-3
cdr3_nt: TGTGCCATCAGACAAACCCGGACAGGTGTAGAGACCGGGGAGCTGTTTTTT
cdr3_aa: CAIRQTRTGVETGELFF

d_call: -
clone_size: -
j_call: TRBJ1-1
v_call: TRBV2
cdr3_nt: TGTGCCAGCAGTTTACAGATGATGAACACTGAAGCTTTCTTT
cdr3_aa: CASSLQMMNTEAFF

d_call: TRBD1
clone_size: few
j_call: TRBJ1-6
v_call: TRBV2
cdr3_nt: TGTGCCAGCAAGGACAGGGGCAATTCACCCCTCCACTTT
cdr3_aa: CASKDRGNSPLHF

d_call: TRBD2
clone_size: -
j_call: TRBJ2-1
v_call: TRBV13
cdr3_nt: TGTGCCAGCAGCTTTTCCCGGACTAGCGGGAGCCACTTTAGCTCCTACAATGAGCAGTTCTTC
cdr3_aa: CASSFSRTSGSHFSSYNEQFF

d_call: TRBD2
clone_size: -
j_call: TRBJ2-7
v_call: TRBV6-5
cdr3_nt: TGTGCCAGCAGTTATAGTGGTAGCGGGAGGAACGAGCAGTACTTC
cdr3_aa: CASSYSGSGRNEQYF

d_call: -
clone_size: -
j_call: TRBJ2-5
v_call: TRBV6-2/TRBV6-3
cdr3_nt: TGTGCCAGCAGTGGCCGGGACTTCCACCAAGAGACCCAGTACTTC
cdr3_aa: CASSGRDFHQETQYF

d_call: -
clone_size: -
j_call: TRBJ1-2
v_call: TRBV3-1/TRBV3-2
cdr3_nt: TGTGCCAGCAGCTCGAGGGATAACTATGGCTACACCTTC
cdr3_aa: CASSSRDNYGYTF

d_call: TRBD1
clone_size: once
j_call: TRBJ1-2
v_call: TRBV29-1
cdr3_nt: TGCAGCGTTGTGGGAAGACAGGGAAATGGCTACACCTTC
cdr3_aa: CSVVGRQGNGYTF

d_call: -
clone_size: -
j_call: TRBJ2-7
v_call: TRBV4-1
cdr3_nt: TGCGCCAGCAGCCAAATTCACAGAGAGTCCTACGAGCAGTACTTC
cdr3_aa: CASSQIHRESYEQYF

d_call: -
clone_size: -
j_call: TRBJ1-6
v_call: TRBV7-6
cdr3_nt: TGTGCCAGCAGCCCAGACACCCTCTCCTATAATTCACCCCTCCACTTT
cdr3_aa: CASSPDTLSYNSPLHF

d_call: -
clone_size: -
j_call: TRBJ2-5
v_call: TRBV6-1
cdr3_nt: TGTGCCAGCAGTGACCTCAGGGCCCACCAAGAGACCCAGTACTTC
cdr3_aa: CASSDLRAHQETQYF

d_call: TRBD1
clone_size: -
j_call: TRBJ1-5
v_call: TRBV19
cdr3_nt: TGTGCCAGTAGTTTCCACAGGGGCGGGGATCAGCCCCAGCATTTT
cdr3_aa: CASSFHRGGDQPQHF

d_call: -
clone_size: -
j_call: TRBJ2-7
v_call: TRBV9
cdr3_nt: TGTGCCAGCAGCGTCCCCATGACAGGTACTGGGGGCGAGCAGTACTTC
cdr3_aa: CASSVPMTGTGGEQYF

d_call: TRBD2
clone_size: -
j_call: TRBJ2-1
v_call: TRBV5-4
cdr3_nt: TGTGCCAGCAGCCAACTAGCGGGACCCTACAATGAGCAGTTCTTC
cdr3_aa: CASSQLAGPYNEQFF